This entry lists 13 T cell receptor beta chains sequenced from one sample in a study of CD8+ T cells in alopecia areata. Extracted RNA was reverse transcribed into cDNA, the sequencing template. The data were produced by immunoSEQ multiplex PCR, yet TCRdb's version contains in-frame clones alone and is incomplete. The profile covers about 270,000 clones, none occurring a single time. Sorting used CD4, CD8alpha, NKG2D, NKG2ACE and other markers on pooled cutaneous lymph node cells. Source material: CD4+ T cells sorted from a lymph node. The receptors come from a C3H/HeJ mouse with alopecia areata. The mouse line has the MHC haplotype H2-k.

This clone was recorded a few times. Given a much more abundant clone one base away, this may be a read error. Germline and genes: mouse. The CDR3 end falls 4 residues outside the read, so it is completed with the germline J gene. Other nucleotide sequences in the sample specify the same CDR3. The chain combines TRBV19 with TRBJ2-7; D might be TRBD2 (5 bases). CDR1 and CDR2 (germline): FNHDT, SITEND (reference sequence). This CDR3 is built from 12 residues. CDR3 DNA, as far as it was read: TGTGCCAGCAGTATACTGGGTTAT. This encodes CASSILGY. The full CDR3 is CASSILGYEQYF. Drawing the rest from reference TRBV19 and TRBJ2-7, the complete variable domain is GGIITQTPKFLIGQEGQKLTLKCQQNFNHDTMYWYRQDSGKGLRLIYYSITENDLQKGDLSEGYDASREKKSSFSLTVTSAQKNEMAVFLCASSILGYEQYFGPGTRLTVL.

As regards this clone: Mouse names are used for the genes. The CDR3 end falls 4 residues outside the read, so it is completed with the germline J gene. Other DNA sequences in the same sample also yield this CDR3. This chain joins TRBV13-2 and TRBJ2-5; D gene ambiguous. The germline V and J ends were trimmed by 4 bases and 0 bases, with 3 bases remaining between them. The CDR3 contains 12 residues. Germline V lookup: CDR1 NNHNN, CDR2 SYGAGS (reference sequence). The covered CDR3 bases are TGTGCCAGCGGTCTCAACCAAGAC. Residues: CASGLNQD. The entire CDR3 is CASGLNQDTQYF.

This clone was counted a few times. Each gene name is a mouse one. Coverage ceases 4 residues before the CDR3 finishes, and the germline J gene fills in the end. The sample carries other DNA sequences with the same CDR3. The chain recombines TRBV1 with TRBJ2-1, with no clear D. CDR1 is NSQYPW, CDR2 LRSPGD, per germline (reference sequence). This CDR3 comprises 15 residues. Trimming took 0 bases from V and 2 from J, leaving 8 bases between them. CDR3 DNA, as far as it was read: TGCACCTGCAGTGCAGATCCCAGAGACTATGCT. Protein sequence: CTCSADPRDYA. The CDR3 reads in full as CTCSADPRDYAEQFF.

As for this clone: Germline and genes here are mouse. The sequence runs out 4 residues before the end of the CDR3; the remainder is reconstructed from the germline J gene. Within the sample, other DNA sequences also encode this same CDR3. This rearrangement joins TRBV13-1 to TRBJ2-5; D possibly corresponds to TRBD1 (6 bases). Trimming took off 0 bases at V and 2 bases at J, with 10 bases between the two ends. Germline CDR1 is NSHNY and CDR2 is SYGAGN. The CDR3 has 15 residues. The covered CDR3 bases are TGTGCCAGCAGTGATGCAGGAGGGGGCCAAGAC. Its protein product is CASSDAGGGQD. The CDR3 in full is CASSDAGGGQDTQYF.

In the case of this clone: These gene names are mouse names. The sample holds other DNA sequences that translate to the same CDR3. The CDR3 region is CASGDRTGGKDTQYF. The CDR3 DNA, read in part, is TGTGCCAGCGGTGATCGCACAGGGGGAAAAGAC. The rearrangement links TRBV13-2 to TRBJ2-5, with 8 bases lining up with TRBD1. The read is 4 residues too short to cover the CDR3 end, so that end is filled in from the germline J gene. Germline V gene data show CDR1 as NNHNN and CDR2 as SYGAGS (reference sequence). The CDR3 spans 15 residues.

A note on this clone: Gene names are the mouse ones. The read halts 4 residues ahead of the CDR3 end, with the missing end drawn from the germline J gene. Other DNA variants within this sample encode the same CDR3. The V and J genes are TRBV19 and TRBJ2-1, with 8 bases lining up with TRBD1. Germline CDR1 and CDR2: FNHDT and SITEND (reference sequence). The CDR3 consists of 14 residues. J gave up 4 bases and V 2 bases, and 2 bases lay outside the gene matches. Incomplete CDR3 DNA: TGTGCCAGCAGTATCCGGGACAGGTATGCT. Amino acid sequence: CASSIRDRYA. The CDR3 in its entirety is CASSIRDRYAEQFF. The full variable domain, with the rest looked up from reference TRBV19 and TRBJ2-1, is GGIITQTPKFLIGQEGQKLTLKCQQNFNHDTMYWYRQDSGKGLRLIYYSITENDLQKGDLSEGYDASREKKSSFSLTVTSAQKNEMAVFLCASSIRDRYAEQFFGPGTRLTVL.

This clone was seen more than once but under ten times. The gene names here belong to mouse. The CDR3 extends 4 residues past the end of the read, so its final part is completed from the germline J gene. Other nucleotide sequences from this sample produce the same CDR3. The chain is built from TRBV13-3 and TRBJ1-1; 7 bases are shared with TRBD1. The germline CDR1 and CDR2 sequences are NNHDY and SYVADS. This CDR3 has 15 residues. Trimming took 0 bases from V and 0 from J; bases not matched to a gene: 2. CDR3 in amino acids: CASSDGRGANTEVFF. The sequenced part of the CDR3 DNA is TGTGCCAGCAGTGATGGCAGGGGGGCAAACACA.

This clone was seen more than once but under ten times. Each gene name is a mouse one. The read stops 4 residues short of the end of the CDR3; the missing end is completed from the germline J gene. The V gene is TRBV13-2, the J gene TRBJ2-5; 10 nucleotides align to TRBD2. Germline values: CDR1 NNHNN, CDR2 SYGAGS (reference sequence). The CDR3 extends over 14 amino acids. The sequenced CDR3 bases are TGTGCCAGCGGTGATCACTGGGGGGGGGAC. Amino acids: CASGDHWGGD. The CDR3 in full is CASGDHWGGDTQYF.

As regards this clone: Germline and genes: mouse. The CDR3 is cut off 4 residues early in the read; its end comes from the germline J gene. The chain employs TRBV31 and TRBJ2-2, with 12 nucleotides matching TRBD2. The CDR3 has 16 residues. CDR1 GKSSPN and CDR2 SITVG come from the germline V gene. Losses at the gene ends were 1 base for V and 6 bases for J; bases not matched to a gene: 6. The covered CDR3 bases are TGTGCCTGGAGTCGGCGGGACTGGGGGGACCCCGGG. The encoded protein is CAWSRRDWGDPG. The whole CDR3 protein is CAWSRRDWGDPGQLYF.

This clone was seen a handful of times. The gene symbols are mouse symbols. The DNA ends 4 residues before the CDR3 does, and the rest of the CDR3 is filled in from the germline J gene. The chain links TRBV19 to TRBJ2-7; TRBD2 matches at 11 bases. Germline V CDR1 and CDR2: FNHDT, SITEND (reference sequence). This CDR3 spans 15 amino acids. The V gene end was trimmed by 4 bases and the J gene end by 0 bases; junction bases not matched to a gene: 3. Partial CDR3 DNA: TGTGCCAGCAGTTCGGGACTGGGGGTCTCCTAT. This encodes CASSSGLGVSY. The whole CDR3 sequence is CASSSGLGVSYEQYF. The entire variable domain, with the rest obtained from reference TRBV19 and TRBJ2-7, is as follows: GGIITQTPKFLIGQEGQKLTLKCQQNFNHDTMYWYRQDSGKGLRLIYYSITENDLQKGDLSEGYDASREKKSSFSLTVTSAQKNEMAVFLCASSSGLGVSYEQYFGPGTRLTVL.

As to this clone: Gene names denote mouse genes. The read ends 4 residues early relative to the CDR3; the germline J gene fills the gap. Other nucleotide sequences in the sample specify the same CDR3. The V call is TRBV1, the J call TRBJ1-1; tentative D call: TRBD1 (5 bases). This CDR3 has 11 residues. Germline V lookup: CDR1 NSQYPW, CDR2 LRSPGD (reference sequence). CDR3 residues: CTCSAQGEVFF. The part of the CDR3 DNA that was read is TGCACCTGCAGTGCTCAGGGA.

This clone was observed a handful of times. Gene and germline names: mouse. The sequenced fragment ends 4 residues before the CDR3 boundary, so the rest is inferred from the germline J gene. This chain uses TRBV5 with TRBJ2-7, with 9 bases identical to TRBD1. The germline CDR1 and CDR2 sequences are LGHNA and YNLKQL (reference sequence). This CDR3 has 14 amino acids. The CDR3 loop is CASSPLRDRDEQYF. The sequenced CDR3 bases are TGTGCCAGCAGCCCCCTCCGGGACAGGGAT.

In this sample, this clone turned up a few times. The germline and genes are mouse ones. The sequenced fragment ends 4 residues before the CDR3 boundary, so the rest is inferred from the germline J gene. The sample contains more than one DNA sequence encoding this CDR3. V and J are TRBV5 and TRBJ2-3; 9 bases fit TRBD2. This CDR3 contains 16 residues. V was clipped by 0 bases and J by 3 bases; unmatched bases: 4. Germline CDR1 and CDR2: LGHNA and YNLKQL (reference sequence). CDR3 DNA (partial): TGTGCCAGCAGCCAAGACTGGGGGGGTCGGGCAGAA. The encoded protein is CASSQDWGGRAE. The CDR3 reads in full as CASSQDWGGRAETLYF.